This T cell receptor beta chain was found in a study of cytomegalovirus exposure and HLA in healthy donors. The germline V gene encodes CDR1 SGHRS and CDR2 YFSETQ. J lost 3 bases, V lost 1 base, and 3 bases had no gene match. The CDR3 runs 15 residues. Study findings and constraints: According to the study, 150 to 200 TCR beta chains were cytomegalovirus-associated.

As for this clone: Its antigen is still unknown.

Primers: 60 Vbeta forward and 13 Jbeta reverse. TCRdb keeps only in-frame clones here, not all; method: immunoSEQ multiplex PCR. The table lists 50,000 or so clones, with approximately 7% in the top ten. Sequencing was done on a sample of PBMCs. The TCR comes from a woman aged 40 to 50 in good health and CMV-seronegative. This sequence joins TRBV5-1 and TRBJ2-3; TRBD2 matches 9 bases. CDR3 sequence: CASSLRGRVTDTQYF. CDR3 coding DNA: TGCGCCAGCAGCTTGCGCGGGAGGGTTACAGATACGCAGTATTTT. The complete variable domain, with remaining parts taken from reference TRBV5-1 and TRBJ2-3, reads KAGVTQTPRYLIKTRGQQVTLSCSPISGHRSVSWYQQTPGQGLQFLFEYFSETQRNKGNFPGRFSGRQFSNSRSEMNVSTLELGDSALYLCASSLRGRVTDTQYFGPGTRLTVL.